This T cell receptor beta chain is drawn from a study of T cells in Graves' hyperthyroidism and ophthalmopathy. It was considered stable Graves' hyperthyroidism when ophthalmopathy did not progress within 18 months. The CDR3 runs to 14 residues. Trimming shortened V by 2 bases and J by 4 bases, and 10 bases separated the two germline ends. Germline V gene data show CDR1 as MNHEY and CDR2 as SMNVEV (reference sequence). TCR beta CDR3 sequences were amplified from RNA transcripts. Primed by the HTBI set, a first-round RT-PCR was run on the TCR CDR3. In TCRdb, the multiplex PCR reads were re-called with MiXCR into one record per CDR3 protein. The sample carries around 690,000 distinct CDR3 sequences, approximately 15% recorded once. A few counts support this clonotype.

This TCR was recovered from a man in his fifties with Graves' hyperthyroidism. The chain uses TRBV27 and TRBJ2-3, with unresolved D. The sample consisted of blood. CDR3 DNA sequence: TGTGCCAGCAGTTTAGCTAGTTTCGCAGATACGCAGTATTTT. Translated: CASSLASFADTQYF.